Listed below are T cell receptor beta chains from one sample, sequenced in a study of CXCR3-negative and CXCR3-positive naive CD8 T cells. TCRdb reprocessed the 5' RACE reads and keeps a single row for each CDR3 protein, giving no DNA. Recorded for this sample: just under 9,000 distinct CDR3 sequences. The sequencing sample was made of naive CXCR3- CD8+ T cells from blood. These receptors were obtained from a human donor in good health. Some clones in this sample may be carry-over from other donors' samples. The CDR3 runs from the conserved cysteine through the conserved F or W. Size values are once, few and many counts, or a class for expanded clones, and some rows have none.

>16|TRBV12-3/TRBV12-4|NA|TRBJ2-1
CASSLGTIGIYNEQFF
>15|TRBV6-2/TRBV6-3|NA|TRBJ2-7
CASSPPYRGLYEQYF
>15|TRBV28|NA|TRBJ2-7
CASSRTSGPPYEQYF
>15|TRBV20-1|medium-sized|TRBJ1-5
CSALRIDRGGQPQHF
>14|TRBV29-1|NA|TRBJ2-5
CSVGSGGPRETQYF
>14|TRBV30|NA|TRBJ1-2
CAWTGTGTNYGYTF
>13|TRBV29-1|NA|TRBJ2-7
CSVRLPGNYEQYF
>15|TRBV20-1|medium-sized|TRBJ2-2
CSARDPARNTGELFF
>12|TRBV29-1|medium-sized|TRBJ1-1
CSVLRGNTEAFF
>19|TRBV4-1|NA|TRBJ2-4
CASSQSSGIMTIAKNIQYF
>13|TRBV2|NA|TRBJ2-5
CASSDGQSETQYF
>13|TRBV5-1|medium-sized|TRBJ2-2
CASGDRNTGELFF
>13|TRBV7-6|NA|TRBJ2-5
CASSPGGEETQYF
>16|TRBV11-2|NA|TRBJ2-3
CASSLGALFPTDTQYF
>16|TRBV4-1|NA|TRBJ1-2
CASSPSHLGDFDGYTF
>18|TRBV28|NA|TRBJ2-1
CASSLTGGLADSWNEQFF
>15|TRBV25-1|NA|TRBJ2-5
CASSELGAAQETQYF
>17|TRBV5-1|NA|TRBJ2-7
CASSLSSPGLADYEQYF
>13|TRBV2|NA|TRBJ1-1
CASSAGWNTEAFF
>15|TRBV27|NA|TRBJ2-2
CASSSLGFGTGELFF
>15|TRBV6-6|medium-sized|TRBJ2-1
CASSTGTRSDNEQFF
>14|TRBV29-1|medium-sized|TRBJ2-1
CSVEGTGGDNEQFF
>14|TRBV12-3/TRBV12-4|medium-sized|TRBJ2-1
CASSRISSYNEQFF
>12|TRBV29-1|NA|TRBJ2-7
CSALEGPSEQYF
>14|TRBV28|NA|TRBJ2-2
CASSIAGVYGELFF
>15|TRBV29-1|NA|TRBJ1-1
CSVERDSTLNTEAFF
>15|TRBV29-1|medium-sized|TRBJ2-2
CSVASGLSPTGELFF
>16|TRBV7-6|NA|TRBJ2-1
CASSLGGLAGANEQFF
>17|TRBV2|medium-sized|TRBJ2-1
CASSEAHGGISYNEQFF
>13|TRBV6-2/TRBV6-3|NA|TRBJ2-7
CASSYSLGGEQYF
>15|TRBV29-1|medium-sized|TRBJ2-3
CSVEDGLAGVNTQYF
>12|TRBV7-9|NA|TRBJ1-3
CASTYSGNTIYF
>12|TRBV29-1|NA|TRBJ2-5
CSVEAWEETQYF
>11|TRBV18|NA|TRBJ2-2
CASSPPGELFF